Sequencing of this TCR beta chain was carried out in a study of T cells in Graves' hyperthyroidism and ophthalmopathy. Graves' hyperthyroidism was deemed stable given no ophthalmopathy progression within 18 months. Study-level results: The authors' 13 V-J model separated ophthalmopathy from stable hyperthyroidism. With a median lead of roughly 6.2 months before onset, the model predicted ophthalmopathy. Blood held most thyroid clonotypes expanded above 0.001 frequency.

About this clonotype itself: Its target is not known.

What was amplified from RNA transcripts were TCR beta CDR3 regions. TCR CDR3 regions were first amplified by RT-PCR with HTBI primers. TCRdb itself ran the multiplex PCR reads through MiXCR, one entry per CDR3 protein. The sample shows about 290,000 distinct CDR3 sequences, roughly an eighth of them seen only once. Deletions cut 2 bases from V and 1 base from J, with 11 bases between. Germline V CDR1 and CDR2: MGHDK, SYGVNS. The CDR3 sequence is 16 residues long. The sample comprised blood. This sequence originates from a woman in her forties with Graves' hyperthyroidism. The chain couples TRBV25-1 to TRBJ2-2; perhaps TRBD1 as D (5 bases). This chain's CDR3 is CASSENTGGNTGELFF. CDR3 nucleotides: TGTGCCAGCAGTGAAAATACAGGTGGGAACACCGGGGAGCTGTTTTTT.